This entry lists 7 T cell receptor beta chains sequenced from one sample in a study of cytomegalovirus exposure and HLA in healthy donors. PCR used 60 Vbeta primers and 13 Jbeta primers. TCRdb's table, derived via immunoSEQ multiplex PCR, lists solely in-frame clones and lacks some. Here the sample spans around 150,000 clones, over 65% being singletons. Sequenced input: PBMCs. The source of these receptors is a woman in her thirties or forties in good health and CMV-seronegative.

There are a few counts of this clone. The chain carries TRBV4-2 and TRBJ2-1; 11 nucleotides agree with TRBD2. J lost 6 bases, V lost 2 bases, and 12 bases had no gene match. From germline, CDR1 is LGHNA and CDR2 YNFKEQ. This CDR3 comprises 18 residues. CDR3 residues: CASSQNPSLAGGANEQFF. DNA of the CDR3: TGTGCCAGCAGCCAAAATCCGAGCCTAGCGGGGGGCGCCAATGAGCAGTTCTTC.

The rearrangement links TRBV6-5 to TRBJ2-5; D is unresolved. Germline V gene lookup returns CDR1 MNHEY and CDR2 SVGAGI. V was clipped by 5 bases and J by 5 bases, with 9 bases between them. The CDR3 totals 12 residues. CDR3 region: CASSNTKETQYF. The CDR3 coding sequence is TGTGCCAGCAGTAACACGAAGGAGACCCAGTACTTC.

Written as DNA, the CDR3 is TGTGCCAGCAGCGTAGAGATCAGGGTAGGAGCCAACGTCCTGACTTTC. Its protein product is CASSVEIRVGANVLTF. The rearrangement uses TRBV9 and TRBJ2-6; D possibly corresponds to TRBD1 (5 bases). The CDR3 extends over 16 amino acids. V was cut by 0 bases and J by 7 bases, with 14 bases left in between. Germline CDR1 SGDLS, CDR2 YYNGEE. The full variable domain, its missing parts supplied by reference TRBV9 and TRBJ2-6, is DSGVTQTPKHLITATGQRVTLRCSPRSGDLSVYWYQQSLDQGLQFLIQYYNGEERAKGNILERFSAQQFPDLHSELNLSSLELGDSALYFCASSVEIRVGANVLTFGAGSRLTVL.

CDR3: CASRLLGQETQYF. CDR3 nucleotides: TGCGCCAGCAGGTTACTAGGACAAGAGACCCAGTACTTC. The chain uses TRBV5-1 and TRBJ2-5; tentatively, D is TRBD2 (5 bases). The ends were cut back, 5 bases at V and 2 bases at J, with 10 bases in the middle. CDR3 size: 13 residues. CDR1 SGHRS and CDR2 YFSETQ come from the germline V gene.

V is TRBV9 and J is TRBJ1-2; TRBD1 matches at 7 bases. The CDR3 is 15 amino acids. In germline, CDR1 is SGDLS, CDR2 YYNGEE. With 3 bases clipped from V and 2 bases from J, the junction kept 7 bases outside the gene matches. CDR3 region: CASSARTGVNYGYTF. The CDR3 nucleotides are TGTGCCAGCAGCGCCCGAACAGGGGTCAACTATGGCTACACCTTC. Full variable domain (remainder filled in from reference TRBV9 and TRBJ1-2): DSGVTQTPKHLITATGQRVTLRCSPRSGDLSVYWYQQSLDQGLQFLIQYYNGEERAKGNILERFSAQQFPDLHSELNLSSLELGDSALYFCASSARTGVNYGYTFGSGTRLTVV.

This clone was observed a handful of times. The gene calls are TRBV28 and TRBJ1-2, with 7 bases lining up with TRBD1. With V trimmed by 6 bases and J by 4 bases, 8 bases remained unmatched. CDR3 length: 14 amino acids. CDR1 MDHEN and CDR2 SYDVKM come from the germline V gene. Written as DNA, the CDR3 is TGTGCCAGCAGGGGGGACCGGACAGGCTATGGCTACACCTTC. Translated, it gives CASRGDRTGYGYTF.

The V gene is TRBV7-9, the J gene TRBJ1-2; D ambiguous. The germline V gene has CDR1 SEHNR and CDR2 FQNEAQ (reference sequence). The CDR3 runs 13 residues. Between the trimmed V and J ends, which lost 2 bases and 4 bases, there was a span of 8 bases. The CDR3 sequence: CASSLHEAYGYTF. The CDR3 bases are TGTGCCAGCAGCTTACATGAAGCCTATGGCTACACCTTC. Full variable domain (remainder filled in from reference TRBV7-9 and TRBJ1-2): DTGVSQNPRHKITKRGQNVTFRCDPISEHNRLYWYRQTLGQGPEFLTYFQNEAQLEKSRLLSDRFSAERPKGSFSTLEIQRTEQGDSAMYLCASSLHEAYGYTFGSGTRLTVV.